A single sample is the source of the 19 T cell receptor beta chains below, sequenced in a study of beta chain features in type 1 diabetes. The sequenced template was cDNA made from the entire isolated RNA. Method: immunoSEQ multiplex PCR; TCRdb's copy keeps in-frame clones and lacks some. This sample yields under 950,000 clones, of which 15% to 20% are seen a single time; around 0.02% belongs to the top ten. Sequenced material: naive CD4+ T cells from blood. The receptor set was obtained from a woman under 30 in good health.

The chain carries TRBV12-2 and TRBJ2-3; the table gives TRBD2 as D, unverified against the DNA. TRBV12-2 is flagged as a pseudogene. This CDR3 comprises 17 residues. The CDR3 bases are TGTGCAAGTCGCTTAGCGATATGTGCGGGATGCACAGATACGCAGTATTTT. Translating gives CASRLAICAGCTDTQYF.

The genes are TRBV6-5 and TRBJ2-3; D tentatively fits TRBD1 or TRBD2 (6 bases each). Trimming shortened V by 2 bases and J by 2 bases, and 8 bases separated the two germline ends. This CDR3 is built from 14 residues. CDR1 and CDR2 from the germline V gene are MNHEY and SVGAGI. The CDR3 coding sequence is TGTGCCAGCAGTTACGGGGGGCCCACAGATACGCAGTATTTT. Its protein is CASSYGGPTDTQYF.

Worth noting for this clone: This sample also contains other DNA sequences that code for the same CDR3. The chain is built from TRBV15 and TRBJ2-7, with D perhaps matching TRBD2 (5 bases). From germline, CDR1 is LNHNV and CDR2 YYDKDF (reference sequence). The CDR3 sequence is 15 residues long. V was clipped by 0 bases and J by 6 bases, with 15 bases between them. CDR3 sequence (DNA): TGTGCCACCAGCAGAGACCCCAGCGGCCCTGCCGAGCAGTACTTC. It codes for CATSRDPSGPAEQYF. The complete variable domain, with remaining parts taken from reference TRBV15 and TRBJ2-7, reads DAMVIQNPRYQVTQFGKPVTLSCSQTLNHNVMYWYQQKSSQAPKLLFHYYDKDFNNEADTPDNFQSRRPNTSFCFLDIRSPGLGDTAMYLCATSRDPSGPAEQYFGPGTRLTVT.

This clone turned up a few times. Here the CDR3 DNA reads TGTGCCAGCAGCTTAAGTTTCGGAGCGGGGACCCAGTACTTC. Protein: CASSLSFGAGTQYF. V is TRBV11-2 and J is TRBJ2-7, with D perhaps TRBD2 (6 bases). The end of the DNA is better explained by TRBJ2-5, so the J call may be wrong. The germline gives CDR1 SGHAT, CDR2 FQNNGV. The CDR3 is made up of 14 amino acids.

This chain uses TRBV4-2 with TRBJ2-7; no firm D call. Germline CDR1 and CDR2: LGHNA and YNFKEQ. The ends were cut back, 2 bases at V and 4 bases at J, with 15 bases in the middle. The CDR3 extends over 15 amino acids. Written as DNA, the CDR3 is TGTGCCAGCAGCCAATCCCCCCTGGCAGGATACGAGCAGTACTTC. Translated: CASSQSPLAGYEQYF.

The V gene is TRBV25-1, the J gene TRBJ2-7; D is perhaps TRBD1 (6 bases). This CDR3 has 16 amino acids. V shed 3 bases and J shed 3 bases, with 18 bases lying between them. Germline V gives CDR1 MGHDK, CDR2 SYGVNS. CDR3 DNA: TGTGCCAGCAGTGATTATCAGGGGCTGGGAAGCTACGAGCAGTACTTC. This gives the protein CASSDYQGLGSYEQYF.

This clone was counted only a few times. The chain combines TRBV6-6 with TRBJ1-2; 7 bases are shared with TRBD1. The CDR3 contains 14 residues. Trimming cost V 6 bases and J 5 bases; bases outside gene matches: 9. The germline V gene has CDR1 MNHNY and CDR2 SVGAGI (reference sequence). DNA of the CDR3: TGTGCCAGCAGGGGGACAGCCCAAACGTATGGCTACACCTTC. Translation gives CASRGTAQTYGYTF.

This sequence joins TRBV7-6 and TRBJ2-1, with 9 bases identical to TRBD2. J gave up 12 bases and V 2 bases, and 17 bases lay outside the gene matches. Germline V gene data show CDR1 as SGHVS and CDR2 as FNYEAQ. The CDR3 totals 17 residues. For the CDR3, the DNA is TGTGCCAGCAGCTTAATGGTGGCTAGCGGGAATCGACAAAGGCAGTTCTTC. This sequence encodes CASSLMVASGNRQRQFF. Together with reference TRBV7-6 and TRBJ2-1, the CDR3 gives the full variable domain: GAGVSQSPRYKVTKRGQDVALRCDPISGHVSLYWYRQALGQGPEFLTYFNYEAQQDKSGLPNDRFSAERPEGSISTLTIQRTEQRDSAMYRCASSLMVASGNRQRQFFGPGTRLTVL.

The V and J genes are TRBV7-9 and TRBJ1-5; D not certain. Germline assignment: CDR1 SEHNR and CDR2 FQNEAQ (reference sequence). The CDR3 spans 13 residues. V was clipped by 5 bases and J by 10 bases, with 15 bases between them. The CDR3 nucleotides are TGTGCCAGCAGCGTCGCAAGAGATTTACCCCAGCATTTT. Translation gives CASSVARDLPQHF.

The genes are TRBV4-2 and TRBJ2-3, with 8 bases lining up with TRBD2. Germline V gene sequence: CDR1 LGHNA, CDR2 YNFKEQ. The CDR3 sequence is 16 residues long. V trimming: 0 bases; J trimming: 3 bases; junction bases outside the gene matches: 5. The CDR3 DNA follows: TGTGCCAGCAGCCAAGAGCAGCGGGAGAGTACAGATACGCAGTATTTT. Translating gives CASSQEQRESTDTQYF.

This sequence joins TRBV4-2 and TRBJ2-4; 8 nucleotides align to TRBD2. Unmatched junction bases numbered 15, after V lost 0 bases and J lost 11 bases. Per the germline V gene, CDR1 is LGHNA and CDR2 is YNFKEQ. The CDR3 runs to 17 residues. The CDR3 coding sequence is TGTGCCAGCAGCCAAGATGAGGCGGGGGGAGACGGTGGTCTTCAGTACTTC. Its protein is CASSQDEAGGDGGLQYF.

The chain joins TRBV9 to TRBJ2-7; 7 nucleotides line up with TRBD2. Germline CDR1 and CDR2: SGDLS and YYNGEE. With 3 bases clipped from V and 3 bases from J, the junction kept 3 bases outside the gene matches. The CDR3 runs to 13 residues. CDR3 coding DNA: TGTGCCAGCAGCGCCCCGGGGGGCTACGAGCAGTACTTC. Translation gives CASSAPGGYEQYF.

This clone was found a few times. The CDR3 DNA reads TGTGCCACCCTAACGGACAGGCTGAACACTGAAGCTTTCTTT. It translates to CATLTDRLNTEAFF. The gene calls are TRBV10-3 and TRBJ1-1; 7 bases align to TRBD1. Germline V gives CDR1 ENHRY, CDR2 SYGVKD. The CDR3 runs to 14 residues. J gave up 0 bases and V 10 bases, and 8 bases lay outside the gene matches.

The genes are TRBV5-1 and TRBJ2-7; D is ambiguous. The CDR3 totals 14 residues. CDR1 and CDR2 from the germline V gene are SGHRS and YFSETQ. The germline V and J ends were trimmed by 4 bases and 1 base, with 12 bases remaining between them. The CDR3 spells CASSPTQRSYEQYF. For the CDR3, the DNA is TGCGCCAGCAGCCCGACCCAAAGATCCTACGAGCAGTACTTC.

The chain recombines TRBV25-1 with TRBJ2-2; 15 bases align to TRBD2. Per the germline V gene, CDR1 is MGHDK and CDR2 is SYGVNS. Trimming took 5 bases from V and 4 from J; bases not matched to a gene: 8. The CDR3 is 18 amino acids. Here the CDR3 DNA reads TGTGCCAGCAGTTCGGGACTAGCGGGAGGAGTTATCACCGGGGAGCTGTTTTTT. This gives the protein CASSSGLAGGVITGELFF.

This clone was found a few times. J is TRBJ2-3 and V is TRBV10-3; 15 positions agree with TRBD2. This CDR3 contains 16 residues. Germline-derived CDR1 and CDR2 are ENHRY and SYGVKD. Germline trimming cut 6 bases from V and 5 bases from J; bases unmatched to any gene: 6. In DNA form, the CDR3 reads TGTGCCATCAGCGGGACTAGCGGGAGGTTAGGAGATACGCAGTATTTT. This gives the protein CAISGTSGRLGDTQYF.

The chain joins TRBV6-6 to TRBJ2-3; TRBD1 is a possible D gene (6 bases). The CDR3 is made up of 16 amino acids. In germline, CDR1 is MNHNY, CDR2 SVGAGI (reference sequence). V was trimmed by 2 bases and J by 1 base, leaving 13 bases between them. The CDR3 reads CASSYLRGSGTDTQYF. The CDR3, as DNA: TGTGCCAGCAGTTACCTCAGGGGATCAGGCACAGATACGCAGTATTTT.

About this clone: Other DNA sequences in this specimen translate into the identical CDR3. The rearrangement joins TRBV18 to TRBJ2-3, with D unresolved. This CDR3 is built from 14 residues. V lost 3 bases and J 2 bases, leaving 9 bases between the germline ends. Looked up from germline, CDR1 is KGHSH and CDR2 is LQKENI. The CDR3 DNA sequence: TGTGCCAGCTCACCCGCGACCCACACAGATACGCAGTATTTT. Amino acids: CASSPATHTDTQYF. The full variable domain, its missing parts supplied by reference TRBV18 and TRBJ2-3, is NAGVMQNPRHLVRRRGQEARLRCSPMKGHSHVYWYRQLPEEGLKFMVYLQKENIIDESGMPKERFSAEFPKEGPSILRIQQVVRGDSAAYFCASSPATHTDTQYFGPGTRLTVL.

The rearrangement links TRBV5-4 to TRBJ2-1, with TRBD2 matching 9 bases. Germline V gene data show CDR1 as SGHNT and CDR2 as YYREEE (reference sequence). V gave up 7 bases and J gave up 8 bases; unmatched junction bases: 13. The CDR3 extends over 15 amino acids. CDR3 loop: CASRRSSGLADEQFF. CDR3 coding DNA: TGTGCCAGCCGACGCAGTTCGGGACTAGCCGATGAGCAGTTCTTC.